Listed here are 32 T cell receptor beta chains from one sample, sequenced in a study of blood T cell repertoires in COVID-19. Produced via immunoSEQ multiplex PCR; TCRdb's table is partial and in-frame only. The sample lists about 200,000 clones, around 88% seen once, with roughly 5.9% in the top ten. The sequencing input was PBMCs or T cells enriched from blood (not recorded which). Every receptor here comes from a man in his forties with acute COVID-19.

This sequence joins TRBV7-2 and TRBJ2-7, with 7 nucleotides matching TRBD1. CDR1 and CDR2 (germline): SGHTA, FQGNSA. V trimming: 6 bases; J trimming: 5 bases; junction bases outside the gene matches: 10. This CDR3 comprises 14 residues. The CDR3 DNA follows: TGTGCCAGCAGGCAAAACAGGGGACCCAACGAGCAGTACTTC. It encodes CASRQNRGPNEQYF.

J is TRBJ1-4 and V is TRBV28, with D possibly TRBD1 on 6 matching bases. This CDR3 is built from 13 residues. Germline loops: CDR1 MDHEN, CDR2 SYDVKM. Trimming shortened V by 11 bases and J by 5 bases, and 15 bases separated the two germline ends. CDR3 in DNA: TGTGCCGCGGGGGCGCCGGGGAATGAAAAACTGTTTTTT. Its protein product is CAAGAPGNEKLFF.

The V and J genes are TRBV10-3 and TRBJ2-1; TRBD1 is a possible D gene (6 bases). The V and J ends lost 6 bases and 5 bases respectively, with 11 bases between them. The CDR3 has 13 amino acids. Germline values: CDR1 ENHRY, CDR2 SYGVKD. This CDR3 is CAISGQLDNEQFF. The CDR3 coding sequence is TGTGCCATCAGCGGACAGTTAGACAATGAGCAGTTCTTC.

The chain carries TRBV28 and TRBJ1-3, with no clear D. Trimming shortened V by 8 bases and J by 0 bases, and 20 bases separated the two germline ends. The germline V gene has CDR1 MDHEN and CDR2 SYDVKM. This CDR3 is built from 17 residues. The CDR3 spells CASATLALWASGNTIYF. The CDR3 DNA is TGTGCCAGCGCGACCCTCGCCCTCTGGGCCTCTGGAAACACCATATATTTT. Supplemented by reference TRBV28 and TRBJ1-3, the full variable domain reads DVKVTQSSRYLVKRTGEKVFLECVQDMDHENMFWYRQDPGLGLRLIYFSYDVKMKEKGDIPEGYSVSREKKERFSLILESASTNQTSMYLCASATLALWASGNTIYFGEGSWLTVV.

This clone came up a few times. The CDR3 sequence is CASSQEFASGTSTDTQYF. Here the CDR3 DNA reads TGCGCCAGCAGCCAAGAATTTGCTAGCGGGACTAGCACAGATACGCAGTATTTT. The rearrangement uses TRBV4-1 and TRBJ2-3, with TRBD2 matching 9 bases. The germline CDR1 and CDR2 sequences are MGHRA and YSYEKL. Germline trimming cut 0 bases from V and 0 bases from J; bases unmatched to any gene: 7. CDR3 size: 18 residues.

V is TRBV30 and J is TRBJ2-4, with TRBD1 as a possible D gene (5 bases). This CDR3 is built from 16 residues. Trimming pared 1 base from V and 0 bases from J, leaving 13 bases between. CDR1 and CDR2 (germline): GTSNPN, SVGIG (reference sequence). In DNA form, the CDR3 reads TGTGCCTGGAGTGGGGGCGGAATATTAGCCAAAAACATTCAGTACTTC. It yields the protein CAWSGGGILAKNIQYF.

The V call is TRBV19, the J call TRBJ1-6, with 8 bases that match TRBD1. The CDR3 consists of 16 residues. With V trimmed by 5 bases and J by 6 bases, 9 bases remained unmatched. Germline values: CDR1 LNHDA, CDR2 SQIVND (reference sequence). The CDR3 is CASSPRTGQSNSPLHF. CDR3 DNA sequence: TGTGCCAGTAGTCCTCGGACAGGGCAATCTAATTCACCCCTCCACTTT.

This clone was detected once. This sequence joins TRBV5-1 and TRBJ1-2; perhaps TRBD1 as D (5 bases). The CDR3 runs 17 residues. V lost 3 bases and J 1 base, leaving 19 bases between the germline ends. CDR1 SGHRS and CDR2 YFSETQ come from the germline V gene. The CDR3 loop reads CASSYPTDEVGNYGYTF. The CDR3 nucleotides are TGCGCCAGCAGCTACCCGACAGATGAAGTAGGTAACTATGGCTACACCTTC.

The chain couples TRBV11-2 to TRBJ2-5; TRBD2 might be the D (5 bases). The V gene lost 7 bases and the J gene lost 4 bases, with 19 bases spanning the gap. Looked up from germline, CDR1 is SGHAT and CDR2 is FQNNGV. The CDR3 has 15 amino acids. CDR3 protein: CASKGYSGSGETQYF. The CDR3 DNA reads TGTGCCAGCAAAGGTTACAGTGGGAGTGGAGAGACCCAGTACTTC.

The V call is TRBV4-3, the J call TRBJ1-5; weak D call: TRBD1 (6 bases). Germline CDR1 LGHNA, CDR2 YSLEER. V lost 4 bases and J lost 4, with 14 bases in between. This CDR3 contains 15 residues. The CDR3 region is CASSLQTGGNQPQHF. CDR3 nucleotides: TGCGCCAGCAGCCTTCAGACAGGCGGGAATCAGCCCCAGCATTTT.

The V gene is TRBV6-5, the J gene TRBJ2-6; D is unclear. Per germline, CDR1 MNHEY and CDR2 SVGAGI. This CDR3 comprises 15 residues. V was trimmed by 2 bases and J by 3 bases, leaving 8 bases between them. CDR3 DNA sequence: TGTGCCAGCAGTTACGAGGTCGGTGGGGCCAACGTCCTGACTTTC. Residues: CASSYEVGGANVLTF.

V usage is TRBV10-1 and J usage is TRBJ2-5, with 9 bases fitting TRBD2. Losses at the gene ends were 6 bases for V and 7 bases for J; bases not matched to a gene: 9. Germline lookup yields CDR1 WNHNN and CDR2 SYGVQD (reference sequence). The CDR3 has 14 residues. The CDR3 reads CASRAGGPGGTQYF. The DNA for the CDR3 is TGCGCCAGCAGAGCGGGAGGTCCGGGCGGGACCCAGTACTTC.

This rearrangement joins TRBV10-3 to TRBJ2-7; the match to TRBD1 covers 10 bases. The J segment lost 2 bases and the V segment lost 3 bases, leaving 1 base of the junction unmatched. There are 14 residues in the CDR3. The germline gives CDR1 ENHRY, CDR2 SYGVKD. The CDR3 sequence: CAISDGQGAYEQYF. CDR3 nucleotide sequence: TGTGCCATCAGTGACGGACAGGGGGCCTACGAGCAGTACTTC.

The V and J genes are TRBV15 and TRBJ1-1, with 8 bases fitting TRBD1. The trim removed 0 bases at V and 11 bases at J, leaving 8 bases unmatched. From germline, CDR1 is LNHNV and CDR2 YYDKDF (reference sequence). The length of the CDR3 is 14 residues. For the CDR3, the DNA is TGTGCCACCAGCAGAGATCAGCACAGGGGGATGGCTTTCTTT. This encodes CATSRDQHRGMAFF.

As regards this clone: Because the CDR3 is missing its conserved closing phenylalanine or tryptophan, this is likely a read error. The DNA is omitted, as the CDR3 cannot be located on it reliably, and the CDR3 follows TCRdb's listing. This chain links TRBV21-1 with TRBJ2-7; the D call in the table, TRBD1, was not verified against the DNA. TRBV21-1 is deemed a pseudogene. The CDR3 is made up of 13 amino acids, end residues included. CDR3 sequence reads: CASSNFRQGHSGS.

This clone has more than one count but fewer than ten. This chain uses TRBV5-1 with TRBJ1-5; TRBD1 agrees at 9 bases. J was trimmed by 4 bases and V by 4 bases; bases with no gene match: 3. Per germline, CDR1 SGHRS and CDR2 YFSETQ. This CDR3 has 14 residues. In nucleotides, the CDR3 is TGCGCCAGCAGCGACGGACAGGGGAATCAGCCCCAGCATTTT. Protein: CASSDGQGNQPQHF. The full variable domain, in which reference TRBV5-1 and TRBJ1-5 provide the parts outside the CDR3, is KAGVTQTPRYLIKTRGQQVTLSCSPISGHRSVSWYQQTPGQGLQFLFEYFSETQRNKGNFPGRFSGRQFSNSRSEMNVSTLELGDSALYLCASSDGQGNQPQHFGDGTRLSIL.

The chain combines TRBV7-9 with TRBJ1-1; D call uncertain. CDR3 length: 14 amino acids. The V end was cut by 5 bases, the J end by 1 base, with 11 bases between. The V gene's germline CDR1 is SEHNR and CDR2 FQNEAQ (reference sequence). The CDR3 DNA reads as TGTGCCAGCAGCCCCAGACATGAGAACACTGAAGCTTTCTTT. Amino acid sequence: CASSPRHENTEAFF.

The rearrangement links TRBV4-1 to TRBJ2-2; maybe TRBD2 (6 bases). V shed 2 bases and J shed 6 bases, with 16 bases lying between them. The germline gives CDR1 MGHRA, CDR2 YSYEKL. The CDR3 covers 16 residues. For the CDR3, the DNA is TGCGCCAGCAGCCAAAATCTAGGGAGCGGGTCCGGGGAGCTGTTTTTT. As protein: CASSQNLGSGSGELFF.

The genes are TRBV19 and TRBJ1-1, with a possible D match to TRBD1 (5 bases). The CDR3 extends over 13 amino acids. V was shortened by 8 bases and J by 4 bases, with 14 bases between the two germline ends. Germline loops: CDR1 LNHDA, CDR2 SQIVND (reference sequence). The CDR3 loop reads CASRVNRPTEAFF. The CDR3 DNA is TGTGCCAGTCGCGTGAACAGGCCCACTGAAGCTTTCTTT.

The V and J genes are TRBV19 and TRBJ1-2; D perhaps matches TRBD1 (5 bases). The V end lost 5 bases, the J end lost 4 bases, and 17 bases lay between the germline ends. This CDR3 contains 15 residues. Germline assignment: CDR1 LNHDA and CDR2 SQIVND (reference sequence). CDR3 region: CASSPATTAFYGYTF. For the CDR3, the DNA is TGTGCCAGTAGTCCAGCAACGACAGCCTTCTATGGCTACACCTTC. The whole variable domain, filled in from reference TRBV19 and TRBJ1-2, reads DGGITQSPKYLFRKEGQNVTLSCEQNLNHDAMYWYRQDPGQGLRLIYYSQIVNDFQKGDIAEGYSVSREKKESFPLTVTSAQKNPTAFYLCASSPATTAFYGYTFGSGTRLTVV.

This chain uses TRBV24-1 with TRBJ1-2; 12 positions agree with TRBD1. Trimming took 3 bases from V and 6 from J; bases not matched to a gene: 4. The CDR3 totals 15 residues. Germline V gene data show CDR1 as KGHDR and CDR2 as SFDVKD. This CDR3 is CATSDTGTGGDGYTF. DNA of the CDR3: TGTGCCACCAGTGATACCGGGACAGGGGGCGATGGCTACACCTTC.

The V gene is TRBV2, the J gene TRBJ1-1, with D perhaps TRBD1 (6 bases). This CDR3 contains 13 residues. Trimming took 7 bases from V and 1 from J, leaving 10 bases between them. Germline V gene sequence: CDR1 SNHLY, CDR2 FYNNEI. The CDR3: CASTRQENTEAFF. In nucleotides, the CDR3 is TGTGCCAGCACCCGACAGGAGAACACTGAAGCTTTCTTT.

Notes on this clone: This same CDR3 is encoded by further DNA sequences in the sample. The chain has TRBV7-9 and TRBJ1-2; 9 bases fit TRBD1. Germline CDR1 SEHNR, CDR2 FQNEAQ (reference sequence). This CDR3 has 15 residues. The V and J ends lost 1 base and 2 bases, in that order; junction bases with no gene match: 2. CDR3 residues: CASSLGTGVNYGYTF. For the CDR3, the DNA is TGTGCCAGCAGCTTAGGGACAGGGGTGAACTATGGCTACACCTTC. The full variable domain, with the rest looked up from reference TRBV7-9 and TRBJ1-2, is DTGVSQNPRHKITKRGQNVTFRCDPISEHNRLYWYRQTLGQGPEFLTYFQNEAQLEKSRLLSDRFSAERPKGSFSTLEIQRTEQGDSAMYLCASSLGTGVNYGYTFGSGTRLTVV.

The chain uses TRBV7-3 and TRBJ2-5; the match to TRBD2 covers 15 bases. Germline CDR1 SGHTA, CDR2 FQGTGA. V lost 5 bases to trimming and J lost 5 bases; unmatched junction nucleotides: 3. The CDR3 runs to 15 residues. CDR3 region: CASSRTSGGAETQYF. CDR3 nucleotide sequence: TGTGCCAGCAGCCGGACTAGCGGGGGGGCGGAGACCCAGTACTTC.

The CDR3 loop is CASSLGQTDNQPQHF. The CDR3 DNA is TGTGCCAGCAGCCTAGGACAGACGGACAATCAGCCCCAGCATTTT. The V gene is TRBV5-8, the J gene TRBJ1-5, with D possibly TRBD1 on 6 matching bases. Trimming pared 4 bases from V and 3 bases from J, leaving 14 bases between. From germline, CDR1 is SGHTS and CDR2 YDEGEE. There are 15 residues in the CDR3.

The CDR3 here is CASTRGISGEQYF. CDR3 DNA sequence: TGTGCCAGCACCCGCGGGATATCGGGGGAGCAGTACTTC. J is TRBJ2-7 and V is TRBV7-2; D might be TRBD2 (6 bases). Looked up from germline, CDR1 is SGHTA and CDR2 is FQGNSA. The CDR3 sequence is 13 residues long. V lost 7 bases, J lost 7 bases, and 17 bases lay in between.

The chain links TRBV28 to TRBJ1-1; weak D call: TRBD1 (6 bases). V was clipped by 5 bases and J by 8 bases, with 18 bases between them. CDR1 and CDR2 (germline): MDHEN, SYDVKM. The CDR3 extends over 14 amino acids. The CDR3 bases are TGTGCCAGCAGTCCACCTCTTGGGGGCTACGAAGCTTTCTTT. Protein sequence: CASSPPLGGYEAFF. Variable domain in full (rest from reference TRBV28 and TRBJ1-1): DVKVTQSSRYLVKRTGEKVFLECVQDMDHENMFWYRQDPGLGLRLIYFSYDVKMKEKGDIPEGYSVSREKKERFSLILESASTNQTSMYLCASSPPLGGYEAFFGQGTRLTVV.

The rearrangement links TRBV29-1 to TRBJ2-7; D is undetermined. This CDR3 has 13 residues. Trimming stripped 3 bases from V and 2 bases from J, with 11 bases between. CDR1 SQVTM and CDR2 ANQGSEA come from the germline V gene. CDR3 DNA sequence: TGCAGCGTTGATTCAGGTTCCCCCTACGAGCAGTACTTC. Protein: CSVDSGSPYEQYF.

J is TRBJ2-7 and V is TRBV15; 7 bases match TRBD1. This CDR3 has 16 residues. J was trimmed by 6 bases and V by 5 bases; bases with no gene match: 16. In germline, CDR1 is LNHNV, CDR2 YYDKDF (reference sequence). The CDR3 bases are TGTGCCACCAGCGGGATGTTTACAGGGGTCGGCCGCGAGCAGTACTTC. This sequence encodes CATSGMFTGVGREQYF.

The CDR3 sequence: CASSSRRDRGNNEQFF. CDR3 nucleotide sequence: TGTGCCAGCAGCTCGCGCCGGGACAGGGGAAACAATGAGCAGTTCTTC. The V and J genes are TRBV11-2 and TRBJ2-1; 10 bases align to TRBD1. Per germline, CDR1 SGHAT and CDR2 FQNNGV. The trim removed 4 bases at V and 5 bases at J, leaving 8 bases unmatched. The CDR3 length is 16 residues.

The chain has TRBV5-8 and TRBJ1-1; the D is unclear. This CDR3 contains 14 residues. V was clipped by 6 bases and J by 0 bases, with 12 bases between them. Germline lookup yields CDR1 SGHTS and CDR2 YDEGEE. CDR3 sequence reads: CASISRGLNTEAFF. CDR3 DNA sequence: TGTGCCAGCATTTCCCGGGGTCTGAACACTGAAGCTTTCTTT.

CDR3 in amino acids: CASSLFSSGVVVGELFF. CDR3 nucleotides: TGTGCCAGCAGCTTATTTTCTAGCGGGGTCGTGGTCGGGGAGCTGTTTTTT. The rearrangement uses TRBV7-8 and TRBJ2-2, with 9 bases fitting TRBD2. The germline V gene encodes CDR1 SGHVS and CDR2 FQNEAQ. CDR3 length equals 17 residues. V gave up 2 bases and J gave up 7 bases; unmatched junction bases: 11.